These 14 T cell receptor beta chains were sequenced from one sample in a study of blood T cell repertoires in COVID-19 (dated by TCRdb to the early 2020s). The receptor library was made with the immunoSEQ multiplex PCR assay. TCRdb limited this immuneACCESS table to in-frame rearrangements with V and J called. A share of clones is missing; checked studies link under half to unresolved V genes, and the rest is unexplained. The sample has about 210,000 clones on record, 90% to 95% of them singletons. Roughly 1.2% of the sample comes from the top ten. The source material was peripheral blood. The receptors come from a man aged 25-45 years with acute or convalescent COVID-19.

The J gene is TRBJ1-6, the V gene TRBV5-1, with 9 bases aligning to TRBD1. The CDR3 is made up of 15 amino acids. CDR1 and CDR2 from the germline V gene are SGHRS and YFSETQ. V was clipped by 4 bases and J by 7 bases; unmatched bases: 6. The CDR3 DNA reads as TGCGCCAGCAGCGGTAACAGGGGGCGGAATTCACCCCTCCACTTT. As protein: CASSGNRGRNSPLHF.

The rearrangement joins TRBV5-1 to TRBJ1-1; the D is unclear. Germline V gene data show CDR1 as SGHRS and CDR2 as YFSETQ. This CDR3 is 13 amino acids long. Deletions cut 0 bases from V and 1 base from J, with 4 bases between. The CDR3 here is CASSLEPNTEAFF. CDR3 nucleotides: TGCGCCAGCAGCTTGGAGCCGAACACTGAAGCTTTCTTT.

The rearrangement links TRBV19 to TRBJ1-1; 8 nucleotides agree with TRBD1. This CDR3 is 13 amino acids long. Germline V lookup: CDR1 LNHDA, CDR2 SQIVND (reference sequence). V shed 5 bases, J shed 4 bases, and the junction held 3 bases outside the gene matches. CDR3 nucleotides: TGTGCCAGTAGTGTGGACAGGGTCACTGAAGCTTTCTTT. Translated: CASSVDRVTEAFF.

A few counts support this clone. The V and J genes are TRBV15 and TRBJ2-7; TRBD1 matches at 7 bases. CDR1 and CDR2 from the germline V gene are LNHNV and YYDKDF (reference sequence). The CDR3 spans 14 residues. V shed 5 bases, J shed 1 base, and the junction held 5 bases outside the gene matches. The CDR3 sequence is CATSEGTESYEQYF. The CDR3 DNA reads TGTGCCACCAGCGAGGGGACAGAGTCCTACGAGCAGTACTTC.

This sequence joins TRBV15 and TRBJ1-2; a weak D match, TRBD1 (6 bases). Trimming took 0 bases from V and 5 from J, leaving 13 bases between them. The germline CDR1 and CDR2 sequences are LNHNV and YYDKDF (reference sequence). The CDR3 sequence is 15 residues long. This chain's CDR3 is CATSRDIGRGYGYTF. The CDR3 DNA sequence: TGTGCCACCAGCAGAGATATAGGCAGGGGATATGGCTACACCTTC.

This sequence joins TRBV6-2 or TRBV6-3 and TRBJ1-5; D is uncertain. Trimming removed 6 bases from V and 5 bases from J, with 32 bases in between. The germline CDR1 and CDR2 sequences are MNHEY and SVGEGT. This CDR3 contains 20 residues. The CDR3 protein is CASSPSPLARRKAIYQPQHF. DNA for the CDR3: TGTGCCAGCAGCCCCTCCCCTCTGGCTAGGCGGAAGGCGATCTATCAGCCCCAGCATTTT.

The chain has TRBV19 and TRBJ1-4; 9 nucleotides agree with TRBD1. Looked up from germline, CDR1 is LNHDA and CDR2 is SQIVND (reference sequence). The CDR3 length is 14 residues. The J segment lost 5 bases and the V segment lost 6 bases, leaving 4 bases of the junction unmatched. The CDR3 DNA is TGTGCCAGTAGGCCGGGACAGGGCAATGAAAAACTGTTTTTT. Its protein is CASRPGQGNEKLFF.

V and J are TRBV28 and TRBJ1-1; 7 nucleotides align to TRBD1. Unmatched junction bases numbered 11, after V lost 7 bases and J lost 6 bases. Germline loops: CDR1 MDHEN, CDR2 SYDVKM. The CDR3 length is 14 residues. CDR3 region: CASNEDRDSPEAFF. In DNA, the CDR3 is TGTGCCAGCAATGAAGACAGGGACTCTCCTGAAGCTTTCTTT.

This chain uses TRBV28 with TRBJ2-5; the match to TRBD2 covers 8 bases. Per germline, CDR1 MDHEN and CDR2 SYDVKM. The CDR3 runs to 16 residues. The V gene end was trimmed by 7 bases and the J gene end by 1 base; junction bases not matched to a gene: 11. CDR3 DNA sequence: TGTGCCAGCATTCGGGGGGGTGGAGGGTTCCAAGAGACCCAGTACTTC. Its translation: CASIRGGGGFQETQYF.

The chain combines TRBV5-5 with TRBJ1-1; D is perhaps TRBD1 (6 bases). The germline V gene encodes CDR1 SGHKS and CDR2 YYEKEE (reference sequence). The V gene lost 5 bases and the J gene lost 3 bases, with 17 bases spanning the gap. The CDR3 has 15 amino acids. CDR3 in DNA: TGTGCCAGCAGTTGGGGGGGCTCCCGAGACACTGAAGCTTTCTTT. This encodes CASSWGGSRDTEAFF.

The chain links TRBV6-6 to TRBJ1-2; D is possibly TRBD1 (5 bases). Between the trimmed V and J ends, which lost 6 bases and 6 bases, there was a span of 17 bases. Germline lookup yields CDR1 MNHNY and CDR2 SVGAGI (reference sequence). CDR3 length equals 14 residues. The CDR3 loop is CASSPTRQLHGYTF. The DNA of the CDR3 is TGTGCCAGCAGCCCAACCCGACAGCTCCATGGCTACACCTTC.

This chain uses TRBV11-2 with TRBJ2-5, with D perhaps TRBD2 (6 bases). V was trimmed by 3 bases and J by 5 bases, leaving 7 bases between them. This CDR3 spans 12 amino acids. Per the germline V gene, CDR1 is SGHAT and CDR2 is FQNNGV. This CDR3 reads CASSFGGETQYF. DNA of the CDR3: TGTGCCAGCAGCTTTGGAGGGGAGACCCAGTACTTC.

The chain recombines TRBV29-1 with TRBJ1-2; a possible D gene is TRBD1 (5 bases). The CDR3 contains 16 residues. Between the trimmed V and J ends, which lost 5 bases and 4 bases, there was a span of 23 bases. The V gene's germline CDR1 is SQVTM and CDR2 ANQGSEA. This CDR3 reads CSVLAVGGKASYGYTF. The CDR3 DNA reads as TGCAGCGTTCTCGCCGTCGGGGGAAAGGCCTCCTATGGCTACACCTTC.

This sequence joins TRBV18 and TRBJ1-2; D not certain. V lost 3 bases, J lost 5 bases, and 10 bases lay in between. The germline gives CDR1 KGHSH, CDR2 LQKENI. The CDR3 has 13 residues. The CDR3 is CASSPGENYGYTF. The CDR3 region has the DNA TGTGCCAGCTCACCGGGCGAAAATTATGGCTACACCTTC.